This record concerns one TCR beta chain sequence. Its target is not known. 13 Jbeta primers and 60 Vbeta primers were used for the PCR. Some clones are missing from TCRdb's copy, which holds only in-frame ones; the method was immunoSEQ multiplex PCR. The sample has about 140,000 clones, 80% to 85% seen once. This sample is part of a study of cytomegalovirus exposure and HLA in healthy donors. Germline CDR1 reads SGHRS; CDR2 reads YFSETQ. The ends were cut back, 7 bases at V and 2 bases at J, with 15 bases in the middle. The CDR3 extends over 15 amino acids. Points from the study as a whole: As was reported, the HLA-A and HLA-B alleles of most subjects were accurately predicted from TCR beta sequences.

This receptor was obtained from a female donor in good health and CMV-seronegative. The sequenced sample was PBMCs. The rearrangement joins TRBV5-1 to TRBJ2-2; D perhaps matches TRBD2 (6 bases). CDR3 sequence (DNA): TGCGCCAGCGCGCCGGACTACCTTAACACCGGGGAGCTGTTTTTT. This encodes CASAPDYLNTGELFF.